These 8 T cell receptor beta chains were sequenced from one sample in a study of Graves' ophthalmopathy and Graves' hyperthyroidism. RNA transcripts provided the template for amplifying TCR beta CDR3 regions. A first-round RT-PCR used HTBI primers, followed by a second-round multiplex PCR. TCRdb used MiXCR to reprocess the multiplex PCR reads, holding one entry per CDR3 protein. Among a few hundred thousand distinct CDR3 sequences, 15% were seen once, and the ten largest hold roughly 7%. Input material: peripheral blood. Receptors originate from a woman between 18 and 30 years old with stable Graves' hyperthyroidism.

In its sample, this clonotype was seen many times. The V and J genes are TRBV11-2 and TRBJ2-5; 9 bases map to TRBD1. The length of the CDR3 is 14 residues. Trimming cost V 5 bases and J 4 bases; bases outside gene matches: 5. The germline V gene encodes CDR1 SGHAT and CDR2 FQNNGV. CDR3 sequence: CASSPGQGPETQYF. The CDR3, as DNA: TGTGCCAGCAGCCCGGGACAGGGCCCAGAGACCCAGTACTTC.

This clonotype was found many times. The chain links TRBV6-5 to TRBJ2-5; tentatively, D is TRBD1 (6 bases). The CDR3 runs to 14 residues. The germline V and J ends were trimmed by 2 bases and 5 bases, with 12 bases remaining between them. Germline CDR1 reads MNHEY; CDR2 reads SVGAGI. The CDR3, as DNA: TGTGCCAGCAGTTACGGGGGCACAGGGGAGACCCAGTACTTC. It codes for CASSYGGTGETQYF.

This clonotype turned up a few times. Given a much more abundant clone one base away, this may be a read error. The CDR3 spells CAGSLGPANTEAFF. CDR3 nucleotide sequence: TGTGCCGGCAGCTTAGGTCCCGCAAACACTGAAGCTTTCTTT. The chain is built from TRBV7-2 and TRBJ1-1; D is unresolved. The V gene's germline CDR1 is SGHTA and CDR2 FQGNSA. The CDR3 sequence is 14 residues long. The entire variable domain, with the rest obtained from reference TRBV7-2 and TRBJ1-1, is as follows: GAGVSQSPSNKVTEKGKDVELRCDPISGHTALYWYRQSLGQGLEFLIYFQGNSAPDKSGLPSDRFSAERTGGSVSTLTIQRTQQEDSAVYLCAGSLGPANTEAFFGQGTRLTVV.

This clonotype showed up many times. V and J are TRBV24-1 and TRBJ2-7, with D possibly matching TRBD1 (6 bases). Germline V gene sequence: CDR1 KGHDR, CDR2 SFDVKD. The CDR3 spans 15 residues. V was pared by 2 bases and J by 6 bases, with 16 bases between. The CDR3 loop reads CATSDSARGLPEQYF. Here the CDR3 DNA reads TGTGCCACCAGTGATTCGGCCAGGGGATTACCCGAGCAGTACTTC.

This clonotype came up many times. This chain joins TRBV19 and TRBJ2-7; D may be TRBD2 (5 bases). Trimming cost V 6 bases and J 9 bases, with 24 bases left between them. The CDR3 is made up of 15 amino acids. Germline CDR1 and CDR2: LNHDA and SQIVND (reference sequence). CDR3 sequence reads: CASSHSRANPRGQYF. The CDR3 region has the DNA TGTGCCAGTAGCCATTCGCGGGCCAATCCTCGGGGGCAGTACTTC.

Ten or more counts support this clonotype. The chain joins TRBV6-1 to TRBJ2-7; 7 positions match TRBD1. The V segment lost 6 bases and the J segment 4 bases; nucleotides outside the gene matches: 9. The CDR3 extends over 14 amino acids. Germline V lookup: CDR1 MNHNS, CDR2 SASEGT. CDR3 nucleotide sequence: TGTGCCAGCAGCCAAGGAACAGGGGAGTACGAGCAGTACTTC. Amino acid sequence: CASSQGTGEYEQYF.

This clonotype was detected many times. Written as DNA, the CDR3 is TGTGCCAGCAGTTACCCAGATACGCAGTATTTT. Translating gives CASSYPDTQYF. The V and J genes are TRBV6-2 or TRBV6-3 and TRBJ2-3; the D is unclear. Germline-derived CDR1 and CDR2 are MNHEY and SVGEGT. The CDR3 is made up of 11 amino acids. Trimming shortened V by 2 bases and J by 4 bases, and 1 base separated the two germline ends.

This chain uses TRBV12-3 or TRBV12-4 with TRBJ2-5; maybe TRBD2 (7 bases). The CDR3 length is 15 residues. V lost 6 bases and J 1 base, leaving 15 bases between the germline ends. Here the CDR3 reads CASRGGDVSQETQYF. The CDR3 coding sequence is TGTGCCAGCAGAGGGGGGGACGTAAGCCAAGAGACCCAGTACTTC.